One sample yielded the 4 T cell receptor beta chains listed below, sequenced in a study of blood T cell repertoires in COVID-19. Measured with immunoSEQ multiplex PCR; TCRdb has only the in-frame clones, and not every one. The repertoire holds about 400,000 clones, with nearly 90% as singletons. The sequencing input was PBMCs or T cells enriched from blood (not recorded which). Receptors originate from a woman under 40 who had recovered from COVID-19.

J is TRBJ2-7 and V is TRBV10-2; D gene uncertain. There are 16 residues in the CDR3. Trimming shortened V by 2 bases and J by 5 bases, and 19 bases separated the two germline ends. The V gene's germline CDR1 is WSHSY and CDR2 SAAADI. The DNA of the CDR3 is TGCGCCAGCAGTGAGAGAGGTAGGCGGAGTTTGAACGAGCAGTACTTC. It specifies CASSERGRRSLNEQYF.

This sequence joins TRBV7-2 and TRBJ2-6; D uncertain. Per germline, CDR1 SGHTA and CDR2 FQGNSA. CDR3 size: 16 residues. V was cut by 2 bases and J by 0 bases, with 8 bases left in between. CDR3 coding DNA: TGTGCCAGCAGCTTATTGGCCAGCTCTGGGGCCAACGTCCTGACTTTC. Amino acid sequence: CASSLLASSGANVLTF.

The chain uses TRBV28 and TRBJ1-5, with 7 bases aligning to TRBD1. Germline trimming cut 10 bases from V and 5 bases from J; bases unmatched to any gene: 11. Germline CDR1 and CDR2: MDHEN and SYDVKM. The CDR3 has 14 amino acids. CDR3 nucleotide sequence: TGTGCCATCAAAATGGACAGGCTTCATCAGCCCCAGCATTTT. It encodes CAIKMDRLHQPQHF.

The table lists this clone with a few counts. The CDR3 reads CSASASGSGFNEQYF. The CDR3 coding sequence is TGCAGTGCTAGTGCTAGCGGGAGTGGCTTCAACGAGCAGTACTTC. The chain couples TRBV20-1 to TRBJ2-7; TRBD2 aligns across 10 bases. J lost 5 bases, V lost 3 bases, and 10 bases had no gene match. There are 15 residues in the CDR3. Germline values: CDR1 DFQATT, CDR2 SNEGSKA (reference sequence).